Each of the 25 T cell receptor beta chains below was sequenced from the same sample in a study of T cells in Graves' hyperthyroidism and ophthalmopathy. RNA transcripts provided the source from which TCR beta CDR3 regions were amplified. HTBI primers were the set used in a first-round RT-PCR of the TCR CDR3. TCRdb reprocessed the multiplex PCR reads via MiXCR and lists one record per CDR3 protein. The sample includes more than 300,000 distinct CDR3 sequences, roughly 15% seen only once; the top ten take around a fifth. The sequencing input was blood. The source of these receptors is a young woman with Graves' ophthalmopathy.

The J gene is TRBJ1-4, the V gene TRBV20-1, with D unresolved. V lost 4 bases, J lost 0 bases, and 9 bases lay in between. The V gene's germline CDR1 is DFQATT and CDR2 SNEGSKA (reference sequence). The CDR3 spans 14 residues. The CDR3 protein is CSAMGIATNEKLFF. The CDR3 bases are TGCAGTGCTATGGGGATAGCAACTAATGAAAAACTGTTTTTT.

The chain couples TRBV28 to TRBJ2-5; D might be TRBD2 (6 bases). V was clipped by 1 base and J by 5 bases, with 14 bases between them. Per germline, CDR1 MDHEN and CDR2 SYDVKM. This CDR3 is 15 amino acids long. Here the CDR3 reads CASSLLVRGGETQYF. The DNA of the CDR3 is TGTGCCAGCAGTTTATTGGTTCGGGGAGGCGAGACCCAGTACTTC.

This clonotype has a count of ten or more. The rearrangement joins TRBV30 to TRBJ2-7; no clear D. This CDR3 spans 12 amino acids. V dropped 0 bases and J dropped 5 bases, with 8 bases sitting between them. Germline V CDR1 and CDR2: GTSNPN, SVGIG (reference sequence). The chain's CDR3 is CAWSVTPDEQYF. The CDR3, as DNA: TGTGCCTGGAGTGTAACCCCTGACGAGCAGTACTTC.

This clonotype was counted many times. V usage is TRBV7-9 and J usage is TRBJ2-7; D not certain. Germline CDR1 reads SEHNR; CDR2 reads FQNEAQ (reference sequence). The V end was cut by 2 bases, the J end by 0 bases, with 11 bases between. This CDR3 has 15 residues. CDR3 sequence (DNA): TGTGCCAGCAGCTTAACCAGAGAATTCTCCTACGAGCAGTACTTC. It specifies CASSLTREFSYEQYF.

This clonotype was seen more than once but under ten times. This chain joins TRBV11-3 and TRBJ1-4; 7 bases are a match to TRBD1. CDR3 size: 14 residues. J was trimmed by 3 bases and V by 5 bases; bases with no gene match: 3. Germline CDR1 and CDR2: SGHNT and YENEEA. CDR3 sequence: CASSPTGSNEKLFF. CDR3 nucleotides: TGTGCCAGCAGCCCGACAGGGTCTAATGAAAAACTGTTTTTT.

This clonotype occurred many times. The chain has TRBV13 and TRBJ2-1; 8 bases align to TRBD2. V lost 5 bases to trimming and J lost 5 bases; unmatched junction nucleotides: 8. CDR1 PRHDT and CDR2 FYEKMQ come from the germline V gene (reference sequence). The CDR3 is made up of 15 amino acids. The CDR3 protein is CASSPLGRVNNEQFF. The CDR3 DNA reads TGTGCCAGCAGCCCCCTCGGGAGGGTAAACAATGAGCAGTTCTTC.

This chain links TRBV29-1 with TRBJ2-5, with TRBD2 as a possible D gene (6 bases). Deletions cut 7 bases from V and 5 bases from J, with 20 bases between. The CDR3 loop spans 14 amino acids. Germline-derived CDR1 and CDR2 are SQVTM and ANQGSEA. This CDR3 reads CSAHRGTWGETQYF. In DNA form, the CDR3 reads TGCAGCGCGCATAGAGGGACTTGGGGGGAGACCCAGTACTTC.

Regarding this clonotype: Because it lacks the conserved phenylalanine or tryptophan at the end, this CDR3 is likely a read error. The rearrangement joins TRBV7-8 to TRBJ1-2, with D uncertain. From germline, CDR1 is SGHVS and CDR2 FQNEAQ. The CDR3 is 14 residues long. Trimming took off 1 base at V and 0 bases at J, with 6 bases between the two ends. CDR3 protein: CASSLGTSNYGYTL. The CDR3 bases are TGTGCCAGCAGCTTAGGGACCTCTAACTATGGCTACACCCTC.

Ten or more counts support this clonotype. The V and J genes are TRBV2 and TRBJ2-7, with TRBD1 as a possible D gene (5 bases). The V gene lost 6 bases and the J gene lost 2 bases, with 14 bases spanning the gap. The CDR3 is 14 amino acids. Germline CDR1 reads SNHLY; CDR2 reads FYNNEI. CDR3 residues: CASRDTGRTYEQYF. The CDR3, as DNA: TGTGCCAGCAGGGACACGGGCCGGACCTACGAGCAGTACTTC.

The rearrangement links TRBV12-5 to TRBJ2-3; TRBD2 aligns across 9 bases. The CDR3 has 17 residues. J lost 4 bases, V lost 1 base, and 9 bases had no gene match. Germline loops: CDR1 LGHNT, CDR2 FRNRAP. The CDR3 coding sequence is TGTGCTAGTGGTTTGGACTCCGGCGGGGGGGCATCAGATACGCAGTATTTT. Translation: CASGLDSGGGASDTQYF.

Ten or more counts support this clonotype. The V call is TRBV5-8, the J call TRBJ2-1, with TRBD2 matching 13 bases. V lost 3 bases to trimming and J lost 9 bases; unmatched junction nucleotides: 6. CDR1 SGHTS and CDR2 YDEGEE come from the germline V gene. The length of the CDR3 is 15 residues. The CDR3 bases are TGTGCCAGCAGCTCTGGACTAGCGGGGGAAGGTGAGCAGTTCTTC. Translated, it gives CASSSGLAGEGEQFF.

The V call is TRBV5-1, the J call TRBJ1-3; 7 positions agree with TRBD1. Germline values: CDR1 SGHRS, CDR2 YFSETQ. CDR3 size: 15 residues. V shed 4 bases and J 4 bases; nucleotides not matched to a gene: 8. This CDR3 is CASSMTGIGGNTIYF. CDR3 bases: TGCGCCAGCAGCATGACAGGGATAGGCGGAAACACCATATATTTT.

This clonotype was observed a few times. A much larger clone sits a single nucleotide away, making a read error possible. The chain uses TRBV2 and TRBJ2-1; 7 bases are shared with TRBD2. This CDR3 has 13 amino acids. Germline lookup yields CDR1 SNHLY and CDR2 FYNNEI. The chain's CDR3 is CASKRDGANVQFF. The CDR3 region has the DNA TGTGCCAGCAAGCGGGACGGAGCGAATGTGCAGTTCTTC.

There are a few counts of this clonotype. V gene TRBV6-4 combines with J gene TRBJ1-1, with D unresolved. The germline V and J ends were trimmed by 10 bases and 0 bases, with 6 bases remaining between them. Germline V gene lookup returns CDR1 MRHNA and CDR2 SNTAGT. This CDR3 comprises 11 residues. The CDR3 reads CATQMNTEAFF. CDR3 bases: TGTGCCACCCAAATGAACACTGAAGCTTTCTTT.

This clonotype was seen repeatedly, ten times or more. V is TRBV28 and J is TRBJ1-4; D is unresolved. The CDR3 is 13 residues long. Between the trimmed V and J ends, which lost 7 bases and 0 bases, there was a span of 6 bases. Germline V gene data show CDR1 as MDHEN and CDR2 as SYDVKM. CDR3 protein: CASMSATNEKLFF. The CDR3 nucleotides read TGTGCCAGCATGTCCGCAACTAATGAAAAACTGTTTTTT.

This clonotype showed up just once. The rearrangement links TRBV30 to TRBJ2-3; 10 bases are a match to TRBD2. Germline V lookup: CDR1 GTSNPN, CDR2 SVGIG (reference sequence). The CDR3 sequence is 13 residues long. Trimming took 2 bases from V and 11 from J; bases not matched to a gene: 7. The CDR3: CAWSSGGAVEQYF. The CDR3 region has the DNA TGTGCCTGGAGTAGCGGGGGGGCGGTGGAGCAGTATTTT.

This clonotype was picked up many times. This chain uses TRBV6-1 with TRBJ2-5; D remains ambiguous. There are 13 residues in the CDR3. V dropped 11 bases and J dropped 0 bases, with 13 bases sitting between them. Germline V gene lookup returns CDR1 MNHNS and CDR2 SASEGT. The CDR3 sequence is CAGLGGYQETQYF. In DNA form, the CDR3 reads TGTGCCGGGTTGGGCGGTTACCAAGAGACCCAGTACTTC.

This clonotype occurred a few times. The V and J genes are TRBV20-1 and TRBJ2-5; 10 bases are shared with TRBD2. Germline loops: CDR1 DFQATT, CDR2 SNEGSKA (reference sequence). Trimming cost V 2 bases and J 5 bases; bases outside gene matches: 5. The CDR3 runs to 14 residues. Here the CDR3 DNA reads TGCAGTGCTAGAAGGAGCGGGGGGGCGGAGACCCAGTACTTC. It encodes CSARRSGGAETQYF.

There are many counts of this clonotype. This chain joins TRBV7-2 and TRBJ2-1; the D is unclear. This CDR3 has 11 residues. CDR1 SGHTA and CDR2 FQGNSA come from the germline V gene. V was shortened by 5 bases and J by 8 bases, with 7 bases between the two germline ends. This chain's CDR3 is CASSRADEQFF. CDR3 DNA sequence: TGTGCCAGCAGCCGCGCGGATGAGCAGTTCTTC.

This clonotype was observed at least ten times. This chain connects TRBV11-2 to TRBJ2-7, with D hard to call. CDR3 length: 11 residues. From germline, CDR1 is SGHAT and CDR2 FQNNGV. V was clipped by 5 bases and J by 7 bases, with 9 bases between them. Here the CDR3 DNA reads TGTGCCAGCAGCCCCGTTACGGAGCAGTACTTC. Translating gives CASSPVTEQYF.

This clonotype was counted a few times. The J gene is TRBJ1-1, the V gene TRBV20-1; possibly TRBD1 for D (6 bases). CDR1 and CDR2 (germline): DFQATT, SNEGSKA (reference sequence). With 6 bases removed from V and 2 bases from J, the gap between germline ends came to 16 bases. The CDR3 consists of 14 residues. This CDR3 is CSAVGPGANTEAFF. CDR3 bases: TGCAGTGCCGTAGGTCCAGGGGCTAACACTGAAGCTTTCTTT.

The sample holds many counts of this clonotype. The chain employs TRBV28 and TRBJ1-3, with D possibly TRBD1 on 5 matching bases. V gave up 5 bases and J gave up 2 bases, with 10 bases separating them. CDR3 length: 14 residues. Per the germline V gene, CDR1 is MDHEN and CDR2 is SYDVKM. The CDR3 sequence: CASSALGPGNTIYF. The CDR3 coding sequence is TGTGCCAGCAGTGCCCTGGGGCCTGGAAACACCATATATTTT.

In this sample, this clonotype turned up a few times. The chain has TRBV10-2 and TRBJ2-4; D not resolved. This CDR3 region has 11 residues. The V end lost 6 bases, the J end lost 14 bases, and 14 bases lay between the germline ends. CDR1 is WSHSY, CDR2 SAAADI, per germline. CDR3 nucleotides: TGCGCCAGCAGCTCCCCCCAAAGAGAGTACTTC. It is translated as CASSSPQREYF.

The chain links TRBV19 to TRBJ1-6; D is perhaps TRBD1 (6 bases). This CDR3 spans 13 amino acids. CDR1 is LNHDA and CDR2 is SQIVND in the germline V gene (reference sequence). Trimming pared 11 bases from V and 7 bases from J, leaving 15 bases between. The chain's CDR3 is CAAADRRNSPLHF. The CDR3 coding sequence is TGTGCCGCCGCGGACAGACGCAATTCACCCCTCCACTTT.

The chain is built from TRBV29-1 and TRBJ2-1; 12 nucleotides line up with TRBD1. V lost 4 bases, J lost 8 bases, and 6 bases stayed unmatched. Germline V gene sequence: CDR1 SQVTM, CDR2 ANQGSEA. This CDR3 has 14 amino acids. The CDR3 nucleotides are TGCAGCGTTGCAGTGGGACAGGGGGCCTATGAGCAGTTCTTC. Translated: CSVAVGQGAYEQFF.